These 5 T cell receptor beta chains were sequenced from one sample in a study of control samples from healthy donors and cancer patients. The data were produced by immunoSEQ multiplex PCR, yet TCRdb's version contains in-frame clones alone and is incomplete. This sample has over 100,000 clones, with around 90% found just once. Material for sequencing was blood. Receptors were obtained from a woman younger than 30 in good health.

The CDR3 sequence is CASSKDRSSYNEQFF. As DNA, the CDR3 is TGTGCCAGCAGTAAGGACAGGAGCTCCTACAATGAGCAGTTCTTC. The chain employs TRBV2 and TRBJ2-1; TRBD1 matches at 7 bases. The CDR3 covers 15 residues. V lost 5 bases to trimming and J lost 0 bases; unmatched junction nucleotides: 4. Per germline, CDR1 SNHLY and CDR2 FYNNEI.

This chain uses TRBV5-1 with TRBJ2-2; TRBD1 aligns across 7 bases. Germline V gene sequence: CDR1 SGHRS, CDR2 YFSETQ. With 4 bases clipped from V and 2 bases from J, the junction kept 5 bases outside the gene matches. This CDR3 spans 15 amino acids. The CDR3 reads CASSPRGRNTGELFF. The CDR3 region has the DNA TGCGCCAGCAGCCCAAGGGGGCGAAACACCGGGGAGCTGTTTTTT.

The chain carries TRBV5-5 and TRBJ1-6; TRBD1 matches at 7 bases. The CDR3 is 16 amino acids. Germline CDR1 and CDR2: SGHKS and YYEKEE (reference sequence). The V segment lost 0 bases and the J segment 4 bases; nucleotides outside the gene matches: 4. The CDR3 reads CASSLAPDRYNSPLHF. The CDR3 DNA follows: TGTGCCAGCAGCTTGGCCCCGGACAGGTATAATTCACCCCTCCACTTT.

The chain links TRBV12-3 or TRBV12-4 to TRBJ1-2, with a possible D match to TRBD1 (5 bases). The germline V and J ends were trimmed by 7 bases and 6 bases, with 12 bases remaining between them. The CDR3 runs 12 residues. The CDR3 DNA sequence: TGTGCCAGCATCCAAGGGGTGGATGGCTACACCTTC. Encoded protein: CASIQGVDGYTF.

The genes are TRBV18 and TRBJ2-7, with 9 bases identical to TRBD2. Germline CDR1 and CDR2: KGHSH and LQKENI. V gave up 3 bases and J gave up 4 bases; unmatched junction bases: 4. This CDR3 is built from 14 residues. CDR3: CASSPRGGAYEQYF. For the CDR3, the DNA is TGTGCCAGCTCACCGCGGGGGGGCGCATACGAGCAGTACTTC.